This T cell receptor (beta chain) came from a study of OX40 agonist ivuxolimab in advanced cancers. General observations from the study: Some nonresponders additionally presented with little normalized T-cell clonal expansion. Blood T cells, both CD4+ and CD8+, expanded clonally by week 6 at 0.1 to 3.0 mg/kg.

Patients were excluded for autoimmune disease history or systemic immunosuppression. Sequencing used immunoSEQ multiplex PCR; TCRdb keeps in-frame clones, though not all of them. The sample gives tens of thousands of clones, roughly 82% of which show up once; over 0.95% is in the top ten. On this clone itself: The antigen remains undetermined.

This CDR3 spans 20 amino acids. The J segment lost 1 base and the V segment lost 4 bases, leaving 20 bases of the junction unmatched. Germline CDR1 and CDR2: MGHRA and YSYEKL. This sample comprised CD4+ or CD8+ T cells sorted from blood, obtained in a trial of the OX40 agonist ivuxolimab. The source is an adult with an advanced solid tumor such as melanoma, head and neck, liver or kidney cancer. The chain combines TRBV4-1 with TRBJ1-2; 8 bases are a match to TRBD1. CDR3 region: CASSPGQGRVSRAINYGYTF. CDR3 DNA sequence: TGCGCCAGCAGCCCCGGACAGGGAAGGGTATCTAGGGCGATTAACTATGGCTACACCTTC.